This T cell receptor (beta chain) came from a study of post-analysis software for immune sequencing data (dated by TCRdb to 2015 to 2017). Turning to the overall study: Recorded disease courses included relapsing-remitting, secondary progressive and progressive-relapsing multiple sclerosis, with some patients lacking subtype annotation. The multiple sclerosis patient repertoires were compared with 11 previously published healthy control repertoires from donors aged 6 to 25 years. A subset of samples was prepared in parallel using single-end sample barcoding, then pooled and co-amplified after Illumina adapter ligation. Beyond this particular receptor, the publication reports: Significantly higher frequencies in patients than in controls were found for roughly 5 TRBV segments, including TRBV5-6, TRBV5-1 and TRBV20-1. Direct clustering with F measure revealed strong co-clustering of samples prepared in the same batch, which led to a batch-effect correction. Compared with controls, multiple sclerosis patients had significantly lower normalized Chao1 diversity, a finding suggesting substantial peripheral T-cell clonal expansion. The multiple sclerosis patient group was slightly younger than the control group.

The germline V gene supplies CDR1 MDHEN and CDR2 SYDVKM. Trimming accounts for 4 bases at V and 0 bases at J, while the number of junction bases matched to no gene is 12. The CDR3 covers 19 residues, taking in both the cysteine and the phenylalanine. The read is trimmed to its CDR3 DNA, 57 bases read in frame from base 1. Only a few counts were recorded for this clonotype. This clone's antigen is unknown. Base quality data are lacking; no much larger clone is found one base away. The library was produced with PCR. The reads were generated on an Illumina HiSeq 2500. To reduce PCR and sequencing biases, unique molecular identifiers were incorporated into the TCR beta cDNA libraries. Every 1 to 10 million input T cells yielded some 500,000 cDNA molecules, meaning each molecule approximated one T cell. The patient libraries were prepared and sequenced with the same protocol used for the earlier healthy control dataset. Within a given batch, samples were prepared together, multiplexed and sequenced on the same HiSeq lane. Regarding the original processing steps: Raw barcoded reads were processed with MIGEC, discarding single-read molecular identifier groups before consensus assembly and CDR3 extraction. VDJtools was used for post-analysis of the clonotype tables, with diversity normalized by down-sampling every dataset to the smallest sample size. To correct batch-related cross-sample contamination, repertoire overlap clustering matched CDR3 amino acid sequences but not nucleotide sequences. TCRdb handled the public reads itself, with Q25 trimming in fastp and clone calling in MiXCR, and kept productive beta chains. Rows matching on CDR3 protein sequence are summarized as one entry with the most common DNA and genes. The V and J calls come from TCRdb's annotation, not from the publication. In all, the sample holds hundreds of thousands of distinct CDR3 sequences, and roughly 40% of those were seen once. The ten largest account for around 8% of the sample.

TCR beta repertoires were profiled from peripheral blood of about a dozen young patients with multiple sclerosis to demonstrate the VDJtools post-analysis software. The multiple sclerosis patients were children and adolescents ranging in age from 6 to 15 years. The sequence came from a girl aged 2-10 years with multiple sclerosis. The sample taken for sequencing was blood. The chain is encoded by TRBV28 joined to TRBJ2-5; 12 bases in the middle match TRBD2. The CDR3 region reads CASSSGLGLAGNNQETQYF. The DNA sequence is given as TGTGCCAGCAGTTCGGGTCTGGGACTAGCGGGTAATAACCAAGAGACCCAGTACTTC.